Given below is one TCR beta chain in context. What it recognizes is unknown. These data belong to a study of radiotherapy plus CTLA-4 blockade in lung cancer. Study-level information: Objective responses were documented in roughly 20% of patients, with disease control in roughly 30%. Study results and limitations: There was expansion of tumor-derived TCR clones in blood after radiotherapy plus ipilimumab. Reportedly, early blood T cell clone dynamics best predicted response, with interferon-beta.

It was focal radiation plus CTLA-4 blockade with ipilimumab that patients with chemo-refractory metastatic non-small-cell lung cancer received. Profiling relied on immunoSEQ multiplex PCR, and the TCRdb table lists in-frame clones only, not all of them. The repertoire holds roughly 100,000 clones, with 85% to 90% as singletons. This receptor was taken from a human donor with non-small cell lung cancer that progressed on radiotherapy plus ipilimumab. Some clones in this sample may be carry-over from other donors' samples. The sample in question was peripheral blood, obtained from a patient treated with radiotherapy plus ipilimumab.

The CDR3 spells CASSLGQGKDTEAFF. DNA for the CDR3: TGTGCCAGCAGCTTAGGGCAGGGTAAGGACACTGAAGCTTTCTTT. The V gene is TRBV7-6, the J gene TRBJ1-1; weak D call: TRBD1 (5 bases). Germline V lookup: CDR1 SGHVS, CDR2 FNYEAQ. V was cut by 1 base and J by 3 bases, with 12 bases left in between. The CDR3 consists of 15 residues.